This entry concerns a single TCR beta chain. The antigen remains undetermined. All patients were mismatch repair deficient, assessed by either PCR or immunohistochemistry. TCRs were sequenced from three patients responding to pembrolizumab. This sample is part of a study of PD-1 blockade in mismatch repair-deficient tumors. In the study overall: Patients had around 11 mismatch repair-deficient cancer types, all previously treated and progressing. Study conclusions and caveats: Tumor-resident clones, often undetectable pretreatment in blood, expanded then contracted after pembrolizumab.

TCRdb keeps only in-frame clones here, not all; method: immunoSEQ multiplex PCR. The repertoire holds roughly 79,000 clones, with roughly 80% as singletons. This TCR came from an adult with mismatch repair-deficient cancer. The source material was peripheral blood, sampled 44 weeks after starting pembrolizumab.

Written as DNA, the CDR3 is TGCGCCAGCAGCCGGGACTCCGGGGGCACAGATACGCAGTATTTT. The encoded protein is CASSRDSGGTDTQYF. The chain uses TRBV5-1 and TRBJ2-3; D is possibly TRBD2 (6 bases). CDR1 and CDR2 from the germline V gene are SGHRS and YFSETQ. V was pared by 4 bases and J by 1 base, with 13 bases between. The CDR3 is made up of 15 amino acids.